What follows is one TCR beta chain and its context. The antigen remains unidentified. This specimen comes from a study of cytomegalovirus exposure and HLA in healthy donors. The germline V gene encodes CDR1 LNHDA and CDR2 SQIVND (reference sequence). CDR3 size: 15 residues. V was cut by 5 bases and J by 8 bases, with 19 bases left in between. The PCR was carried out with 60 Vbeta primers and 13 Jbeta primers. TCRdb's table, derived via immunoSEQ multiplex PCR, lists solely in-frame clones and lacks some. Of 95,000 to 150,000 clones in the sample, around 80% were seen once. Study results and limitations: The authors assumed roughly uniform sequencing depth across donors for presence/absence analyses. According to a later analysis, donors in an Asian-associated ancestry cluster reportedly had fewer N-insertions than the roughly 660-donor mean. In a later analysis, compared with equally common non-associated chains, HLA-associated beta chains were more expanded.

The material sequenced was PBMCs. V gene TRBV19 combines with J gene TRBJ2-1; no clear D gene. This sequence was found in a man aged 50-60 years in good health and CMV-seronegative. The CDR3: CASSSGLVVVDEQFF. CDR3 nucleotides: TGTGCCAGTAGTTCGGGTCTAGTAGTAGTCGATGAGCAGTTCTTC.